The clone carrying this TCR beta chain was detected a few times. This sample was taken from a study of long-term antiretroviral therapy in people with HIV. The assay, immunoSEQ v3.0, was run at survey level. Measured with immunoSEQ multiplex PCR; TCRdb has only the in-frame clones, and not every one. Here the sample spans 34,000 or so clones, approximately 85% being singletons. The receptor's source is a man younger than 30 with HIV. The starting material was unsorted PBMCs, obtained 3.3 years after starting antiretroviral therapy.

The DNA for the CDR3 is TGTGCCAGTAGTAGCTCGGACGGCTACGAGCAGTACTTC. It encodes CASSSSDGYEQYF. The chain has TRBV19 and TRBJ2-7; D gene ambiguous. Germline assignment: CDR1 LNHDA and CDR2 SQIVND (reference sequence). CDR3 size: 13 residues. Trimming removed 4 bases from V and 3 bases from J, with 10 bases in between.